This TCR beta chain was captured in a study of blood T cell repertoires in COVID-19 (dated by TCRdb to the early 2020s). In the study overall: Collaborator samples came from the United States, Italy and Spain and covered acute and convalescent phases of COVID-19. The material from the prospective study consisted of cDNA or gDNA derived from T cells, B-cell-depleted T cells, or PBMCs. The dataset comprised deeply sampled blood TCRbeta repertoires from subjects exposed to, actively infected with, or recovered from COVID-19. The repertoires were released in a freely available public database intended as a resource for research on the immune response to SARS-CoV-2. Samples came from the ongoing ImmuneRACE study (first 160 participants) plus 1,254 subjects from 6 global collaborators. The sample metadata nearly always contained a de-identified subject ID, COVID-19 status, age in years and sex. Where available, HLA class I and class II types were taken from metadata supplied by the sample provider and were not determined by assay-based typing. General findings and caveats noted by the study authors: How much clinical and demographic metadata was included differed by source and by participant, and the metadata was provided uncurated.

Participants in the prospective study were enrolled through a virtual design, were aged roughly 18 to 100 years, and lived in 24 United States geographic areas. Cohort assignment in the prospective study relied on participant-reported clinical history from a screening survey and a study questionnaire. Recovered participants in ImmuneRACE Cohort 3 were defined as having two consecutive negative NP/OP PCR tests, clearance from a healthcare professional, or resolution of symptoms. Mobile phlebotomists in the prospective study collected whole blood, serum and a nasopharyngeal or oropharyngeal swab from every participant. Over a roughly 2-month period, participants in the prospective study had the option of providing additional blood draws and questionnaires. Prospective study blood samples were shipped either frozen or at room temperature before DNA extraction. There are 14 amino acids in the CDR3, from cysteine to phenylalanine inclusive. Here the CDR3 DNA is all that survives: 42 bases in frame from base 1. V is reduced by 3 bases and J by 0 bases, leaving a spacing of 6 bases between them. For CDR1 and CDR2, the germline V gene lists SGHTA and FQGNSA.

Of note for this clone: No cognate antigen has been identified for it. No base-level quality is on record; no much larger clone is a single base apart.

The immunoSEQ Assay, a bias-controlled multiplex PCR, was used to amplify TCRbeta CDR3 regions from genomic DNA. For the original study's pipeline: The number of nucleated cells in each sample was estimated by amplification of reference gene primers within the assay. Sequence reads were collapsed and filtered to measure the absolute abundance of every unique TCRbeta CDR3 rearrangement. For each sample, productive Simpson clonality was calculated by taking the square root of Simpson's diversity index across productive rearrangements. The table was pulled from immuneACCESS by TCRdb, which kept in-frame rearrangements only. Such tables lose some clones; where checked, under half of the loss comes from unresolved V genes, and the rest has no known cause. V and J calls and clone size are as listed in that table; D and trimming were resolved from the DNA. The sample table lists hundreds of thousands of clones, 70% to 90% of them with a count of one. Approximately 1% of the sample is held by the ten biggest clonotypes.

The receptor comes from a woman under 40 who had recovered from COVID-19. The sample taken for sequencing was PBMCs or T cells enriched from blood (not recorded which). The chain is assembled from TRBV7-2 and TRBJ1-5; no confident D gene assignment can be made. The CDR3: CASSFKSSNQPQHF. The DNA sequence is given as TGTGCCAGCAGCTTTAAGAGTAGCAATCAGCCCCAGCATTTT.